A single TCR beta chain is shown here with its context. Its antigen is unidentified. Relative to the germline gene, one junction end is altered; a read error may explain this. From roughly 500 ng total RNA, TCR beta cDNA was generated with a primer in the constant region. Libraries covering TCR beta were generated through three nested multiplex PCR rounds (using a slightly modified ARM-PCR). The first two PCR rounds used TRBV1-TRBV30 primers with a Cbeta primer, about 9 cycles each. TCRdb reprocessed the multiplex PCR reads with MiXCR, giving one entry per CDR3 protein. The repertoire has fewer than 75,000 distinct CDR3 sequences, about 71% of them found once; the top ten carry around 38%. CDR1 and CDR2 from the germline V gene are SEHNR and FQNEAQ (reference sequence). The CDR3 loop spans 14 amino acids. Between roughly 17 and 33 mg of unsorted bulk tissue served as the source from which RNA and DNA were co-extracted.

These data originate in a study of tumor-infiltrating lymphocytes in primary liver carcinoma. Study summary: In every tissue type, samples returned a similar yield of roughly 3.5 to 8 million productive TCRbeta reads. Study-level points and caveats: The difference in top-250-clone fraction between tumors and blood was significant, favoring tumors (p = 0.039). Less overlap was seen in tumor-adjacent and tumor-blood pairs than in tumor region pairs.

This chain uses TRBV7-9 with TRBJ2-1; possibly TRBD1 for D (6 bases). The sequenced sample consisted of liver tumor tissue from sampling region 4. Subset of the sample: tumor region T4, right-lateral pole. This clonotype was sampled from a man aged 40-50 years with primary liver carcinoma and hepatitis B virus infection. Here the CDR3 DNA reads TGTGCCAGCAGCGCGAGACAGGACCACAATGAGCAGTCCTTC. It is translated as CASSARQDHNEQSF.